This T cell receptor (beta chain) was recovered during a study of human T cells and chemical hapten exposure. Looking at the study overall: Sensitization employed 2% DPC on about 2 cm by about 2 cm of upper inner arm skin.

Trimming took 6 bases from V and 8 from J, leaving 16 bases between them. The CDR3 runs 14 residues. This sample's time point: patch test 2, 6 weeks after DPC sensitization. Regarding treatment: therapeutic diphenylcyclopropenone sensitization with weekly scalp DPC. TCRdb re-derived calls from the RACE reads in MiXCR, one entry per CDR3 protein. The sample lists fewer than 100,000 distinct CDR3 sequences, 11% occurring once. Specimen: whole blood, collected in connection with sensitization to the hapten diphenylcyclopropenone (DPC). The sequence derives from a man aged 18 to 30 with alopecia areata. Some clones in this sample may be carry-over from other donors' samples. The chain joins TRBV12-3 or TRBV12-4 to TRBJ1-4; a possible D gene is TRBD1 (6 bases). The DNA of the CDR3 is TGTGCCAGCAGAACCTCAGGGGAGAGGGAAAAACTGTTTTTT. Translation: CASRTSGEREKLFF.